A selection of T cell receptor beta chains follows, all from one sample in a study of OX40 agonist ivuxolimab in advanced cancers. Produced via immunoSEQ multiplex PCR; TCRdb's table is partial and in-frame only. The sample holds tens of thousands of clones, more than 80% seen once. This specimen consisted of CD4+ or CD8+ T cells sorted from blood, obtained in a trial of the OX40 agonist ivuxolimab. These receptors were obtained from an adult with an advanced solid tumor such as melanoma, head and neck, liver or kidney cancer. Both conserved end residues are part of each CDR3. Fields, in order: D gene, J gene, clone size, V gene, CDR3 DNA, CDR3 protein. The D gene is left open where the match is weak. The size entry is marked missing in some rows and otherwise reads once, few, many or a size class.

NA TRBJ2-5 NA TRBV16 TGTGCCAGCAGCCAATCTAGGACGGAAAAGACCCAGTACTTC CASSQSRTEKTQYF
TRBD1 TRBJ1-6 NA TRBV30 TGTGCCTGGGCAGGGACAGCTGATTCACCCCTCCACTTT CAWAGTADSPLHF
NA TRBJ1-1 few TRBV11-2 TGTGCCAGCAGCTTCGGGGTGTTGAACACTGAAGCTTTCTTT CASSFGVLNTEAFF
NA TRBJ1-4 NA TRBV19 TGTGCCAGTAGTGTGGACACCGTCCACCCTGGGGAAAAACTGTTTTTT CASSVDTVHPGEKLFF
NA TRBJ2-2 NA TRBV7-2 TGTGCCAGCAGCTTTAGGAACTCGGGAACCGGGGAGCTGTTTTTT CASSFRNSGTGELFF
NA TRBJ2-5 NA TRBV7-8 TGTGCCAGCAGCCCCCGGAGGGGGAAAGAGACCCAGTACTTC CASSPRRGKETQYF
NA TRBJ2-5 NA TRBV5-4 TGTGCCAGCAGCCTACAAGAGACCCAGTACTTC CASSLQETQYF
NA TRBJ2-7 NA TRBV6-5 TGTGCCAGCAGTTACGAGGGGGGGGACGAGCAGTACTTC CASSYEGGDEQYF
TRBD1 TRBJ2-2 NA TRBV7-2 TGTGCCAGCAGCTCGAAGACAGGGGAGACGGAGCTGTTTTTT CASSSKTGETELFF
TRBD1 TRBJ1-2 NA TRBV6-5 TGTGCCAGCAGTTACGGGCAGGGGGCGCGAGGCTACACCTTC CASSYGQGARGYTF
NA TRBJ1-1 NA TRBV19 TGTGCCAGTAGTATCGGGGCCGGGAATGCTGAAGCTTTCTTT CASSIGAGNAEAFF
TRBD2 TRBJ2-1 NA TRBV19 TGTGCCAGTAGCCCGGGGACTAGCGGGGACAATGAGCAGTTCTTC CASSPGTSGDNEQFF
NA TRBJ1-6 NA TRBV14 TGTGCCAGCAGCCTTCCAGGTGAGGGGAATTCACCCCTCCACTTT CASSLPGEGNSPLHF
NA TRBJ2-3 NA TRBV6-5 TGTGCCAGCAGTTACTCCAGGGGCGCAGATACGCAGTATTTT CASSYSRGADTQYF
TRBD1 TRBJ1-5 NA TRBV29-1 TGCAGCGTTCGGGGACAGGGGGCGGACAATCAGCCCCAGCATTTT CSVRGQGADNQPQHF
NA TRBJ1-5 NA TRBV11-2 TGTGCCAGCAGCTTGGGCCAGGGAGAGCCCCAGCATTTT CASSLGQGEPQHF
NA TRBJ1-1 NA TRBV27 TGTGCCAGCAGTTTTCGCAGGGGTTCACCTGAAGCTTTCTTT CASSFRRGSPEAFF
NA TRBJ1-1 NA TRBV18 TGTGCCAGCTCACCCCTGGTGGGGGCGGAAGCTTTCTTT CASSPLVGAEAFF
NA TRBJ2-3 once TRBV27 TGTGCCAGCAGTCTCTCCCGGACAGATACGCAGTATTTT CASSLSRTDTQYF
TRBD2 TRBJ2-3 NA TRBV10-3 TGTGCCACCCTGACACTAGCGGGAGTTTTGGGCACAGATACGCAGTATTTT CATLTLAGVLGTDTQYF
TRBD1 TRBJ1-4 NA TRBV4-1 TGCGCCAGCAGCCCTCGCCGGGACAGGGGAAGCGAAAAACTGTTTTTT CASSPRRDRGSEKLFF
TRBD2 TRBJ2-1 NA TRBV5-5 TGTGCCAGCAGCGCACTAGCGGGAGCTCCCAGGGGGCAGTTCTTC CASSALAGAPRGQFF
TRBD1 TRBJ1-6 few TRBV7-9 TGTGCCAGCAGCTTAGGACAGGGCGGCTCACCCCTCCACTTT CASSLGQGGSPLHF
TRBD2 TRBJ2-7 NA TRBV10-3 TGTGCCATCAGTGAGGTTGTCCTGACTAGCGGGAGTTTATTCTCCTACGAGCAGTACTTC CAISEVVLTSGSLFSYEQYF
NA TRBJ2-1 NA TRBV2 TGTGCCAGCAGTGAAAGGAGCTCCTACAATGAGCAGTTCTTC CASSERSSYNEQFF
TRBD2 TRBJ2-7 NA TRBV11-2 TGTGCCAGCAGCCGACTAGCGGGAGGGTACGAGCAGTACTTC CASSRLAGGYEQYF
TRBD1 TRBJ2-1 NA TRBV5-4 TGTGCCAGCAGCTTGGAACCGGACAGGTACTCCTACAATGAGCAGTTCTTC CASSLEPDRYSYNEQFF
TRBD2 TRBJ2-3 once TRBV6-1 TGTGCCAGCAGTGAAACGGGTGCGGGGGCAGATACGCAGTATTTT CASSETGAGADTQYF
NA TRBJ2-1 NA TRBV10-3 TGTGCCATCAGTGAAATGGCAGATCAAGGGGGGGATGAGCAGTTCTTC CAISEMADQGGDEQFF
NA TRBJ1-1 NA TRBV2 TGTGCCAGCAGGCCGACGGGCGCCGCTGAAGCTTTCTTT CASRPTGAAEAFF
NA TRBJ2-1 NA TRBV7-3 TGTGCCAGCAGCCCCCGCATCGCGGGATACAATGAGCAGTTCTTC CASSPRIAGYNEQFF
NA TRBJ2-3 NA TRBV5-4 TGTGCCAGCAGCTCACAGCAACACACAGATACGCAGTATTTT CASSSQQHTDTQYF
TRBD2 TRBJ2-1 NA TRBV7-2 TGTGCCAGCAGCTCTCTAGCGGGGAACAATGAGCAGTTCTTC CASSSLAGNNEQFF
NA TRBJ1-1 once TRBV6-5 TGTGCCAGCACCAAGGGACGGACCATGAACACTGAAGCTTTCTTT CASTKGRTMNTEAFF
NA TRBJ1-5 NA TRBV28 TGTGCCAGCAGTTTCCCGGTCGGGAGGGATCATAGCAATCAGCCCCAGCATTTT CASSFPVGRDHSNQPQHF
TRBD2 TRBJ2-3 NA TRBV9 TGTGCCAGCACCCCTGGTGGACTAGCGGGGACCCAAGATACGCAGTATTTT CASTPGGLAGTQDTQYF
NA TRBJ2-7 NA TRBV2 TGTGCCAGCAGCTCAGGGATGACAACTGGCGAGCAGTACTTC CASSSGMTTGEQYF
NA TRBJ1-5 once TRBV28 TGTGCCAGCAAGGGTGGTACCATCAAGATCAATCAGCCCCAGCATTTT CASKGGTIKINQPQHF
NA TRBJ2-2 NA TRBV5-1 TGCGCCAGCAGCTTGGATACGGGGGCGGGCACCGGGGAGCTGTTTTTT CASSLDTGAGTGELFF
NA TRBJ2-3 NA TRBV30 TGTGCCTGGAAACCAGTGCCGGTCGCGACGCAGTATTTT CAWKPVPVATQYF
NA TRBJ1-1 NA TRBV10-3 TGTGCCATCAGATCGGCAGAATTGGACACTGAAGCTTTCTTT CAIRSAELDTEAFF
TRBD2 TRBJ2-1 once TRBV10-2 TGCGCCAGCAACCTAGCGGGGGGTTACAATGAGCAGTTCTTC CASNLAGGYNEQFF
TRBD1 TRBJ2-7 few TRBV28 TGTGCCAGCAGAAGGGACAGGGGCTTCTCCTACGAGCAGTACTTC CASRRDRGFSYEQYF
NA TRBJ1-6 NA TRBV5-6 TGTGCCAGCAGCCCAGGAGGCAGGCGTAATATGAATTCACCCCTCCACTTT CASSPGGRRNMNSPLHF
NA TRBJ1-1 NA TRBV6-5 TGTGCCAGCAGGAGAGGCTCGAACACTGAAGCTTTCTTT CASRRGSNTEAFF